The 5 T cell receptor beta chains reported below all come from one sample, sequenced in a study of T-cell reconstitution after alpha-beta-depleted transplantation in children (dated by TCRdb to the mid-2010s). According to the study, the label for this sample's treatment or condition signals: allogeneic hematopoietic cell transplantation with graft depleted of TCRalphabeta T cells and CD19 B cells. The library was produced with PCR. The instrument given in TCRdb is Illumina HiSeq 2500. Molecular barcoding was employed in the preparation of TCR libraries, with unique molecular identifiers being used to normalize TCRbeta repertoire quantification. In TCRdb, the public reads were trimmed at Q25 with fastp and aligned with MiXCR, with productive beta chains retained. Duplicate CDR3 protein sequences are folded into a single record with the most common DNA and genes. This sample comprises approximately 650,000 distinct CDR3 sequences, roughly 13% of them detected only once. 0.65% to 0.9% of the sample is taken by the ten largest.

Sequences were derived from PBMCs, sampled before TCRalphabeta/CD19-depleted stem cell transplant. These receptors all stem from a girl aged 2-10 years with congenital amegakaryocytic thrombocytopenia, due to receive a stem cell transplant.

There are many counts of this clonotype. The CDR3 reads CSASRGANTGELFF. The CDR3 nucleotides read TGCAGTGCTAGCCGGGGTGCGAACACCGGGGAGCTGTTTTTT. The chain joins TRBV20-1 to TRBJ2-2; possibly TRBD2 for D (5 bases). V was cut by 3 bases and J by 0 bases, with 8 bases left in between. CDR1 and CDR2 (germline): DFQATT, SNEGSKA (reference sequence). This CDR3 has 14 amino acids.

This clonotype was found many times. V and J are TRBV5-1 and TRBJ1-1; TRBD1 is a possible D gene (5 bases). Looked up from germline, CDR1 is SGHRS and CDR2 is YFSETQ. The CDR3 has 15 amino acids. Between the trimmed V and J ends, which lost 3 bases and 1 base, there was a span of 13 bases. The CDR3 loop is CASSSRRGSNTEAFF. The CDR3 DNA reads as TGCGCCAGCAGCTCAAGGAGGGGTTCGAACACTGAAGCTTTCTTT.

Many counts were recorded for this clonotype. The chain joins TRBV20-1 to TRBJ2-1; 7 bases line up with TRBD2. J was trimmed by 0 bases and V by 1 base; bases with no gene match: 3. Germline V gives CDR1 DFQATT, CDR2 SNEGSKA (reference sequence). The CDR3 runs 15 residues. The CDR3 region is CSARGGGSSYNEQFF. Written as DNA, the CDR3 is TGCAGTGCTAGAGGAGGCGGGAGCTCCTACAATGAGCAGTTCTTC.

This clonotype was picked up many times. In nucleotides, the CDR3 is TGCAGTGCTAGAGATTTGAGACAGGTTCTGACCGGCAATCAGCCCCAGCATTTT. Translation: CSARDLRQVLTGNQPQHF. The V gene is TRBV20-1, the J gene TRBJ1-5; D is possibly TRBD1 (6 bases). This CDR3 contains 18 residues. The V end was cut by 0 bases, the J end by 2 bases, with 20 bases between. Germline V lookup: CDR1 DFQATT, CDR2 SNEGSKA (reference sequence).

The sample holds a few counts of this clonotype. This chain joins TRBV5-1 and TRBJ2-3; 9 bases match TRBD2. The ends lost 4 bases at V and 4 bases at J; junction bases unmatched: 13. The V gene's germline CDR1 is SGHRS and CDR2 YFSETQ. This CDR3 has 17 residues. DNA of the CDR3: TGCGCCAGCAGCACGGCCTTAGCGGGAGTCCGATCAGATACGCAGTATTTT. This sequence encodes CASSTALAGVRSDTQYF.